Sequencing of this T cell receptor (beta chain) was carried out in a study of T cells in Graves' hyperthyroidism and ophthalmopathy. This clonotype was counted many times. Amplification yielded TCR beta CDR3 regions, with RNA transcripts as the source. TCR CDR3 regions were first amplified by RT-PCR with HTBI primers. TCRdb processed the multiplex PCR reads anew with MiXCR; each CDR3 protein has one entry. The sample consists of about 210,000 distinct CDR3 sequences, approximately 17% of them appearing once. Graves' hyperthyroidism without ophthalmopathy progression within 18 months was termed stable. Newly diagnosed hyperthyroidism, duration under 2 months, in patients aged 18 to 65. Sequencing used blood. The sequence derives from a man in his fifties or sixties with Graves' hyperthyroidism.

CDR3 nucleotides: TGTGCCTGGAGTAAGGGGGTATGGGGCTACACCTTC. Residues: CAWSKGVWGYTF. This chain joins TRBV30 and TRBJ1-2; D is perhaps TRBD1 (6 bases). Trimming removed 2 bases from V and 8 bases from J, with 12 bases in between. The CDR3 spans 12 residues. Germline V lookup: CDR1 GTSNPN, CDR2 SVGIG (reference sequence).